The 8 T cell receptor beta chains below were found in one sample sequenced in a study of T cell changes during pregnancy in multiple sclerosis. The method was immunoSEQ multiplex PCR; TCRdb's version includes in-frame clones alone and lacks a portion of them. The table records 45,000 to 50,000 clones, approximately 92% of them present only once. The starting material was CD8+ T cells from peripheral blood mononuclear cells, obtained after pregnancy. These receptors all stem from a female donor with multiple sclerosis, enrolled in a pregnancy study.

This chain connects TRBV5-8 to TRBJ1-1; weak D call: TRBD1 (5 bases). CDR1 SGHTS and CDR2 YDEGEE come from the germline V gene. CDR3 length: 15 amino acids. V was cut by 1 base and J by 2 bases, with 12 bases left in between. CDR3: CASSLHAGSNTEAFF. DNA of the CDR3: TGTGCCAGCAGCTTGCACGCAGGGTCCAACACTGAAGCTTTCTTT. Filled out from reference TRBV5-8 and TRBJ1-1, the complete variable domain reads EAGVTQSPTHLIKTRGQQATLRCSPISGHTSVYWYQQALGLGLQFLLWYDEGEERNRGNFPPRFSGRQFPNYSSELNVNALELEDSALYLCASSLHAGSNTEAFFGQGTRLTVV.

CDR3 in amino acids: CASSDESGGGTDTQYF. The CDR3 DNA reads as TGTGCCAGCAGTGACGAGTCGGGGGGGGGCACAGATACGCAGTATTTT. The chain joins TRBV6-4 to TRBJ2-3; 8 nucleotides agree with TRBD2. CDR3 length: 16 amino acids. The trim removed 2 bases at V and 1 base at J, leaving 5 bases unmatched. Germline V gene lookup returns CDR1 MRHNA and CDR2 SNTAGT.

The V call is TRBV29-1, the J call TRBJ2-7; TRBD2 agrees at 10 bases. Germline CDR1 and CDR2: SQVTM and ANQGSEA. The length of the CDR3 is 15 residues. V lost 6 bases to trimming and J lost 2 bases; unmatched junction nucleotides: 10. The CDR3 DNA is TGCAGCGTGGAGAGGAAGCGGGAGGGAACCTACGAGCAGTACTTC. This sequence encodes CSVERKREGTYEQYF.

V and J are TRBV7-2 and TRBJ1-5, with a tentative D call TRBD1 (6 bases). Germline V gene data show CDR1 as SGHTA and CDR2 as FQGNSA. This CDR3 is 14 amino acids long. Trimming pared 4 bases from V and 6 bases from J, leaving 13 bases between. The CDR3 loop reads CASSSGVDRQPQHF. The CDR3 nucleotides read TGTGCCAGCAGCTCAGGGGTCGATCGTCAGCCCCAGCATTTT.

The gene calls are TRBV7-9 and TRBJ2-7, with 9 bases identical to TRBD1. This CDR3 region has 16 residues. Germline V gene sequence: CDR1 SEHNR, CDR2 FQNEAQ (reference sequence). The V segment lost 6 bases and the J segment 5 bases; nucleotides outside the gene matches: 14. The DNA for the CDR3 is TGTGCCAGCAGTTCCCCGCCGGGACAGGGCATCCACGAGCAGTACTTC. This translates into CASSSPPGQGIHEQYF.

This clone has only one observation. The V and J genes are TRBV7-2 and TRBJ1-1, with 9 bases identical to TRBD1. Germline V CDR1 and CDR2: SGHTA, FQGNSA. With V trimmed by 1 base and J by 3 bases, 3 bases remained unmatched. The CDR3 consists of 15 residues. The CDR3 region has the DNA TGTGCCAGCAGCTTAGACAGGGGGCTCGACACTGAAGCTTTCTTT. This encodes CASSLDRGLDTEAFF.

V usage is TRBV30 and J usage is TRBJ1-5; the D is unclear. Per germline, CDR1 GTSNPN and CDR2 SVGIG (reference sequence). CDR3 length: 14 residues. Trimming shortened V by 4 bases and J by 0 bases, and 10 bases separated the two germline ends. The CDR3 protein is CAWKADYSNQPQHF. For the CDR3, the DNA is TGTGCCTGGAAGGCCGACTATAGCAATCAGCCCCAGCATTTT.

This rearrangement joins TRBV6-1 to TRBJ1-2; D remains unclear. The V gene lost 2 bases and the J gene lost 0 bases, with 4 bases spanning the gap. This CDR3 has 13 amino acids. Germline V lookup: CDR1 MNHNS, CDR2 SASEGT. CDR3 region: CASSEITNYGYTF. DNA of the CDR3: TGTGCCAGCAGTGAAATCACTAACTATGGCTACACCTTC.